This entry is about one T cell receptor beta chain. These data come from a study of human thymus T cells. The protocol was immunoSEQ multiplex PCR, while the TCRdb copy is restricted to in-frame clones and leaves out a portion. The sample holds over 35,000 clones; 90% to 95% are singletons and the top ten take around 0.12%. The CDR3 length is 15 residues. Germline lookup yields CDR1 SEHNR and CDR2 FQNEAQ (reference sequence). V dropped 8 bases and J dropped 5 bases, with 19 bases sitting between them. Specimen: blood. The clonotype was recovered from a boy younger than two with a congenital heart defect but otherwise immunologically healthy. The chain is built from TRBV7-9 and TRBJ2-1; D possibly matches TRBD1 or TRBD2 (5 bases each). In DNA form, the CDR3 reads TGTGCCAGCGTTCCGGGACCAGAGCCCAACAATGAGCAGTTCTTC. The encoded protein is CASVPGPEPNNEQFF. Looking up the rest from reference TRBV7-9 and TRBJ2-1 gives the full variable domain: DTGVSQNPRHKITKRGQNVTFRCDPISEHNRLYWYRQTLGQGPEFLTYFQNEAQLEKSRLLSDRFSAERPKGSFSTLEIQRTEQGDSAMYLCASVPGPEPNNEQFFGPGTRLTVL.